The T cell receptor beta chain under discussion was sequenced for a study of cytomegalovirus exposure and HLA in healthy donors. Germline V gene sequence: CDR1 MNHEY, CDR2 SVGAGI. The CDR3 contains 14 residues. With V trimmed by 6 bases and J by 4 bases, 5 bases remained unmatched. A multiplex PCR was run with 60 Vbeta primers and 13 Jbeta primers. Clones were read by immunoSEQ multiplex PCR, and TCRdb kept only the in-frame ones, dropping some. This sample has about 170,000 clones, with around 74% found just once. Remarks on this clone: The antigen remains unidentified.

Study results and limitations: An analysis done earlier found most TCR beta V segments productive about 90% or about 30% of the time. A further, later analysis showed that HLA-associated TCR beta chains (compared with equally common others) were more clonally expanded.

Source material: PBMCs. The origin of this receptor is a female donor in good health and CMV-seronegative. This chain links TRBV6-5 with TRBJ2-7, with 11 bases identical to TRBD2. CDR3 nucleotide sequence: TGTGCCAGCAGACCAAGGACTAGCGGGTACGAGCAGTACTTC. Protein sequence: CASRPRTSGYEQYF.